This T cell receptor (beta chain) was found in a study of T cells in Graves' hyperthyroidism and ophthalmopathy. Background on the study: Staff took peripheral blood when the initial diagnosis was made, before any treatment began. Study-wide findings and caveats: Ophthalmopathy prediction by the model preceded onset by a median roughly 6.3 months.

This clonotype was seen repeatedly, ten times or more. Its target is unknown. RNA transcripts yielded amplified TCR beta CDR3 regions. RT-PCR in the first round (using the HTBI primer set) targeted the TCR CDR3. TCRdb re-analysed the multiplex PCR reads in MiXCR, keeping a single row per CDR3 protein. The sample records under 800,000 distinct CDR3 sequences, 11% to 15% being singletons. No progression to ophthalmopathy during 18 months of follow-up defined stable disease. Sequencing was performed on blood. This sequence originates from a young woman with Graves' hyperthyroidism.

The CDR3 here is CASSVEGDLEKLFF. In nucleotides, the CDR3 is TGTGCCAGCAGCGTAGAAGGGGACCTTGAAAAACTGTTTTTT. The rearrangement uses TRBV9 and TRBJ1-4, with D tentatively TRBD1 (5 bases). The CDR3 consists of 14 residues. V lost 0 bases and J 7 bases, leaving 10 bases between the germline ends. Germline V gene sequence: CDR1 SGDLS, CDR2 YYNGEE.